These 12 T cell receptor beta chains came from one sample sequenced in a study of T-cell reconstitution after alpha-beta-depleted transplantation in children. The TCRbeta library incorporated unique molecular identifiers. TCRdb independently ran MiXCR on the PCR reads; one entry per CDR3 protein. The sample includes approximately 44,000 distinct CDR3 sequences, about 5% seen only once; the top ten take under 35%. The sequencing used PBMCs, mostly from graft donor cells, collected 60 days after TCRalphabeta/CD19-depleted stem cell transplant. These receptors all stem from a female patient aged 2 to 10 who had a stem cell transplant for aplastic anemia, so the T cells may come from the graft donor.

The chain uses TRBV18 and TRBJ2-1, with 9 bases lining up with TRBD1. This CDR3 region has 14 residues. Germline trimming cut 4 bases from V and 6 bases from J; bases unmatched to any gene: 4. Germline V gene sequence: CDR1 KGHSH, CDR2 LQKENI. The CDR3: CASSRDRASNEQFF. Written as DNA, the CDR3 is TGTGCCAGCTCACGGGACAGGGCTAGCAATGAGCAGTTCTTC.

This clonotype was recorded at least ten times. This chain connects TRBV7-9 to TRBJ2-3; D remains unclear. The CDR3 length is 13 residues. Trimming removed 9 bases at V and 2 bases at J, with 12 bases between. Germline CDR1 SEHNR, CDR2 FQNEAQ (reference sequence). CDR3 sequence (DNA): TGTGCCAGGGGTGGACCCAACACAGATACGCAGTATTTT. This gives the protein CARGGPNTDTQYF.

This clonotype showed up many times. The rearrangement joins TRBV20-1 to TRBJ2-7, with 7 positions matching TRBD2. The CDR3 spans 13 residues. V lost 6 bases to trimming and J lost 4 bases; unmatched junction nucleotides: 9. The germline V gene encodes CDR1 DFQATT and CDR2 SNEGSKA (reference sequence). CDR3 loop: CSAQREPSYEQYF. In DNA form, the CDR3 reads TGCAGTGCCCAGCGGGAACCCTCTTACGAGCAGTACTTC.

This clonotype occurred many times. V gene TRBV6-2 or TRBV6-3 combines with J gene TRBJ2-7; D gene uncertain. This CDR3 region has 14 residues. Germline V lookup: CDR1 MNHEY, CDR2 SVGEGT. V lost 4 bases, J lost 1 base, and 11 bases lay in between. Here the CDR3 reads CASSSPGRSYEQYF. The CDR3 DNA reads TGTGCCAGCAGTTCGCCAGGCCGATCCTACGAGCAGTACTTC.

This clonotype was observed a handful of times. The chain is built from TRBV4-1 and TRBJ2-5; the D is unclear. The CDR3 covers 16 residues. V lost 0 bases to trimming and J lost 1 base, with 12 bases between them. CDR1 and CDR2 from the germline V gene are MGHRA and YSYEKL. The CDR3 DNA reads TGCGCCAGCAGCCAAGAATATCGAGTCTTCCAAGAGACCCAGTACTTC. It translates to CASSQEYRVFQETQYF.

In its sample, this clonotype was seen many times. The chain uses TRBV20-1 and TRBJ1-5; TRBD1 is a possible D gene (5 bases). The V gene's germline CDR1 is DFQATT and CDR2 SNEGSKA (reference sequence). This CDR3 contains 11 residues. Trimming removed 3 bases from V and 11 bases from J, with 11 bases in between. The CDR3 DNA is TGCAGTGCTAGTGACGGGGCATCCCAGCATTTT. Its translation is CSASDGASQHF.

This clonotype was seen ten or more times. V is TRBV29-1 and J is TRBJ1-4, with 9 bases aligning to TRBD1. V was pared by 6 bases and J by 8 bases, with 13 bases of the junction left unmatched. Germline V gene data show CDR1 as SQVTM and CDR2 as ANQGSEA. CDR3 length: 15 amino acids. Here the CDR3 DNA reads TGCAGCGTCGCTAGGGTGGGGACAGGGAACGAAAAACTGTTTTTT. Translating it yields CSVARVGTGNEKLFF.

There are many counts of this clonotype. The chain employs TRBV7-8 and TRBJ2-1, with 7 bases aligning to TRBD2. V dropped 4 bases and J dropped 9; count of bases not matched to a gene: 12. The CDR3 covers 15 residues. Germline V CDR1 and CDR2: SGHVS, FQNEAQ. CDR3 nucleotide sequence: TGTGCCAGCAGCTCCTCCGGACTAGAAAGTCGTGAGCAGTTCTTC. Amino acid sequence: CASSSSGLESREQFF. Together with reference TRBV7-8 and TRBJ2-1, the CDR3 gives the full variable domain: GAGVSQSPRYKVAKRGQDVALRCDPISGHVSLFWYQQALGQGPEFLTYFQNEAQLDKSGLPSDRFFAERPEGSVSTLKIQRTQQEDSAVYLCASSSSGLESREQFFGPGTRLTVL.

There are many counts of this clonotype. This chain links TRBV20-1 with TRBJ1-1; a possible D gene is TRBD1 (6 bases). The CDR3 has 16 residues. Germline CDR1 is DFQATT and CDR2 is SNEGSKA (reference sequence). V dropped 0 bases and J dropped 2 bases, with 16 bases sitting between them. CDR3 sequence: CSARERGTLTNTEAFF. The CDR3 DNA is TGCAGTGCTAGAGAAAGGGGGACCCTTACTAACACTGAAGCTTTCTTT.

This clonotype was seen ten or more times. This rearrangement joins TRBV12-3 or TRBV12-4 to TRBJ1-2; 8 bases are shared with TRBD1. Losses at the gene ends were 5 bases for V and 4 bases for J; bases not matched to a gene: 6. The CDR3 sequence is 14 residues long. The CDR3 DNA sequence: TGTGCCAGCAGTGGGACAGGACGGGTCTATGGCTACACCTTC. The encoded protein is CASSGTGRVYGYTF.

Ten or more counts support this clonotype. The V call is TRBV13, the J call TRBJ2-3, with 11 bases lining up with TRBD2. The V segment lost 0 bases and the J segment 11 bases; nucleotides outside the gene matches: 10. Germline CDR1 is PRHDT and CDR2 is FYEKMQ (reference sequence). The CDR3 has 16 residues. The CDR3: CASSLGRGLAGGGQYF. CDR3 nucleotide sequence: TGTGCCAGCAGCTTAGGCCGAGGGCTAGCGGGAGGTGGGCAGTATTTT.

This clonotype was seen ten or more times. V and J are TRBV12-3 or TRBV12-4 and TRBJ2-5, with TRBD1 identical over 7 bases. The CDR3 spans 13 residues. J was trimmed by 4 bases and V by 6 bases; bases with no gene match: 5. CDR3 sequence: CASSDRESETQYF. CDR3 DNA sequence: TGTGCCAGCAGCGACAGGGAGTCAGAGACCCAGTACTTC.